The T cell receptor beta chain under discussion was sequenced for a study of blood T cell repertoires in COVID-19. Study information: Acute and convalescent COVID-19 samples came from the United States, Italy and Spain.

Original analysis: Amplifying reference gene primers gave estimates of nucleated cell counts. Profiling relied on immunoSEQ multiplex PCR, and the TCRdb table lists in-frame clones only, not all of them. Clone size and V and J calls were adopted from that table, with D and trimming inferred from the DNA. The table shows around 47,000 clones, with approximately 90% occurring only once. The sample holds a few counts of this clone. The V end lost 0 bases, the J end lost 7 bases, and 13 bases lay between the germline ends. Per the germline V gene, CDR1 is SGDLS and CDR2 is YYNGEE. This CDR3 is built from 14 residues.

This chain links TRBV9 with TRBJ1-1; D is perhaps TRBD1 (6 bases). Source material: peripheral blood. The source of this sequence is a man aged 45-65 years with active COVID-19. Written as DNA, the CDR3 is TGTGCCAGCAGCGTAGGCGGGGGAGGGGGTGAAGCTTTCTTT. As protein: CASSVGGGGGEAFF.